Sequencing of this TCR beta chain was carried out in a study of T cell responses to AZD1222 COVID-19 vaccine. Whole-study findings and limits: Once two AZD1222 doses were given, Spike-specific TCR breadth and depth went up. The donor group comprised mostly white British people and more females; the analysis possibly underestimated clonal diversity. Unmutated variant regions are reportedly the target of nearly half of TCRs that are spike-specific.

This table comes from immunoSEQ multiplex PCR, and its TCRdb copy is limited to in-frame clones, with some not included. The sample lists roughly 140,000 clones, about 89% occurring once. Turning to this clone: Its antigen is undetermined.

Pooled samples include second doses given at about 4 or 12 weeks. The receptor's source is an adult who received the AZD1222 COVID-19 vaccine. The starting material was peripheral blood, obtained 28 days after the second AZD1222 dose.

CDR3 nucleotide sequence: TGTGCCAGCACCTTAAGGCAGGGTTCTGGCTACACCTTC. This encodes CASTLRQGSGYTF. V usage is TRBV28 and J usage is TRBJ1-2; D might be TRBD1 (5 bases). V was clipped by 7 bases and J by 7 bases, with 16 bases between them. The CDR3 totals 13 residues. The germline CDR1 and CDR2 sequences are MDHEN and SYDVKM.